Here is one T cell receptor (beta chain) with its context. The target antigen is unknown. The protocol was immunoSEQ multiplex PCR, while the TCRdb copy is restricted to in-frame clones and leaves out a portion. The data contain about 50,000 clones, 80% to 95% of them singletons. Germline V CDR1 and CDR2: MGHRA, YSYEKL. This CDR3 spans 19 amino acids. V dropped 0 bases and J dropped 5 bases, with 23 bases sitting between them. This entry belongs to a study of graft-versus-host responses after intestinal transplantation. This clonotype originated in a human donor who was the organ donor for an intestinal transplant. The V call is TRBV4-1, the J call TRBJ1-5; TRBD1 might be the D (6 bases). Specimen: unstimulated CD4+ T cells sorted from spleen or lymph node cells, collected before transplant. CDR3 in DNA: TGCGCCAGCAGCCAAGATCTTTGGTCTTCTCGGGGGGCGTATCAGCCCCAGCATTTT. It yields the protein CASSQDLWSSRGAYQPQHF.